The 24 T cell receptor beta chains below were found in one sample sequenced in a study of blood T cell repertoires in COVID-19. Libraries were prepared by immunoSEQ multiplex PCR; TCRdb keeps only in-frame clonotypes and omits some of them. The profile covers around 250,000 clones, with 75% to 90% appearing a single time and 4.1% taken by the ten largest. Sequencing was performed on PBMCs or T cells enriched from blood (not recorded which). All receptors derive from a woman in her thirties with acute COVID-19.

In DNA, the CDR3 is TGTGCCAGCAGCGTTTTTGAGGGGACAGCGGGCTATGGCTACACCTTC. Translating it yields CASSVFEGTAGYGYTF. V and J are TRBV9 and TRBJ1-2; 7 positions match TRBD1. From germline, CDR1 is SGDLS and CDR2 YYNGEE. V lost 2 bases, J lost 4 bases, and 11 bases stayed unmatched. The CDR3 is 16 amino acids.

V usage is TRBV28 and J usage is TRBJ1-2; 9 bases fit TRBD1. V trimming: 2 bases; J trimming: 7 bases; junction bases outside the gene matches: 5. Germline V gives CDR1 MDHEN, CDR2 SYDVKM. There are 14 residues in the CDR3. The CDR3 loop reads CASSLEQGARGYTF. The CDR3, as DNA: TGTGCCAGCAGTTTAGAACAGGGGGCGCGTGGCTACACCTTC.

V gene TRBV30 combines with J gene TRBJ2-7; possibly TRBD1 for D (6 bases). The V gene's germline CDR1 is GTSNPN and CDR2 SVGIG (reference sequence). Trimming took 4 bases from V and 0 from J, leaving 10 bases between them. This CDR3 is built from 13 residues. CDR3 in amino acids: CAWNRDTSYEQYF. The CDR3 nucleotides read TGTGCCTGGAACCGGGACACCTCCTACGAGCAGTACTTC.

This rearrangement joins TRBV7-3 to TRBJ2-1; 8 bases are a match to TRBD2. Germline V gene lookup returns CDR1 SGHTA and CDR2 FQGTGA. With V trimmed by 2 bases and J by 9 bases, 3 bases remained unmatched. This CDR3 is 13 amino acids long. The DNA of the CDR3 is TGTGCCAGCAGCTTAGCAGCGGGAGTTGAGCAGTTCTTC. It translates to CASSLAAGVEQFF.

The V gene is TRBV19, the J gene TRBJ2-1; D may be TRBD2 (6 bases). The V end lost 3 bases, the J end lost 5 bases, and 14 bases lay between the germline ends. Germline loops: CDR1 LNHDA, CDR2 SQIVND (reference sequence). The CDR3 sequence is 15 residues long. The CDR3 loop reads CASSMVGSFNNEQFF. The CDR3 DNA follows: TGTGCCAGTAGTATGGTCGGGAGTTTCAACAATGAGCAGTTCTTC.

This chain links TRBV4-3 with TRBJ2-2; 7 bases are shared with TRBD2. The CDR3 totals 16 residues. Per the germline V gene, CDR1 is LGHNA and CDR2 is YSLEER. V was pared by 1 base and J by 1 base, with 3 bases of the junction left unmatched. The CDR3 DNA is TGCGCCAGCAGCCAAGGTCCTAGCGGGAACACCGGGGAGCTGTTTTTT. As protein: CASSQGPSGNTGELFF.

The chain is built from TRBV2 and TRBJ2-7; 7 nucleotides match TRBD2. The CDR3 runs to 14 residues. Per germline, CDR1 SNHLY and CDR2 FYNNEI. V trimming: 10 bases; J trimming: 2 bases; junction bases outside the gene matches: 11. DNA for the CDR3: TGTGCCACTACCTTGGATGGGGGGGCCTACGAGCAGTACTTC. It translates to CATTLDGGAYEQYF.

This clone came up once. The V gene is TRBV27, the J gene TRBJ2-6, with TRBD1 matching over 11 bases. Germline CDR1 is MNHEY and CDR2 is SMNVEV (reference sequence). After removal of 6 bases from V and 0 bases from J, the junction contained 7 bases not matched to a gene. The CDR3 totals 18 residues. The CDR3 nucleotides read TGTGCCAGCAGCCAGAGGACAGGGGGCTACTCTGGGGCCAACGTCCTGACTTTC. As protein: CASSQRTGGYSGANVLTF.

This sequence joins TRBV9 and TRBJ2-1; 9 bases map to TRBD2. The CDR3 contains 16 residues. V lost 3 bases and J lost 4; bases outside the gene matches: 8. Per the germline V gene, CDR1 is SGDLS and CDR2 is YYNGEE. The CDR3, as DNA: TGTGCCAGCAGCGAATATAGCGGGAGCGGTTACAATGAGCAGTTCTTC. Amino acids: CASSEYSGSGYNEQFF.

The chain has TRBV3-1 (or the pseudogene TRBV3-2) and TRBJ2-7, with 7 bases matching TRBD2. J gave up 4 bases and V 1 base, and 7 bases lay outside the gene matches. CDR1 is LGHDT and CDR2 is YNNKEL in the germline V gene (reference sequence). This CDR3 comprises 15 residues. This CDR3 is CASSQVAGAYYEQYF. The CDR3 DNA is TGTGCCAGCAGCCAAGTCGCGGGAGCCTATTACGAGCAGTACTTC.

This clone showed up just a few times. The chain joins TRBV19 to TRBJ1-1; 7 bases agree with TRBD1. The CDR3 loop spans 14 amino acids. Germline CDR1 LNHDA, CDR2 SQIVND (reference sequence). V gave up 9 bases and J gave up 3 bases; unmatched junction bases: 10. The CDR3 sequence: CASGTVGADTEAFF. The CDR3 DNA reads as TGTGCCAGCGGGACAGTGGGAGCTGACACTGAAGCTTTCTTT.

The V call is TRBV28, the J call TRBJ1-5, with 9 positions matching TRBD1. There are 15 residues in the CDR3. CDR1 MDHEN and CDR2 SYDVKM come from the germline V gene. J lost 6 bases, V lost 7 bases, and 10 bases had no gene match. CDR3 loop: CASNLVQGAGQPQHF. CDR3 nucleotides: TGTGCCAGCAACCTGGTACAGGGGGCTGGTCAGCCCCAGCATTTT.

This rearrangement joins TRBV14 to TRBJ1-1; D uncertain. The V gene lost 1 base and the J gene lost 2 bases, with 17 bases spanning the gap. The CDR3 is made up of 17 amino acids. The germline CDR1 and CDR2 sequences are SGHDN and FVKESK. The CDR3 DNA sequence: TGTGCCAGCAGCCAAGTTGCAGAAAGAATCATAAACACTGAAGCTTTCTTT. Its translation is CASSQVAERIINTEAFF.

This clone appeared a single time. The V gene is TRBV4-1, the J gene TRBJ1-2, with a weak D call TRBD1 (6 bases). The CDR3 covers 16 residues. Germline V gene data show CDR1 as MGHRA and CDR2 as YSYEKL. Trimming took off 1 base at V and 1 base at J, with 13 bases between the two ends. The CDR3 reads CASSQGSQGRNYGYTF. The CDR3 nucleotides read TGCGCCAGCAGCCAAGGGTCACAGGGACGTAACTATGGCTACACCTTC.

J is TRBJ1-2 and V is TRBV5-1; 7 nucleotides line up with TRBD1. The CDR3 loop spans 14 amino acids. Germline V gene sequence: CDR1 SGHRS, CDR2 YFSETQ. The J segment lost 4 bases and the V segment lost 5 bases, leaving 8 bases of the junction unmatched. The CDR3 sequence is CASSEEQGSYGYTF. In DNA form, the CDR3 reads TGCGCCAGCAGTGAAGAACAGGGGTCCTATGGCTACACCTTC.

V is TRBV30 and J is TRBJ1-4; 7 bases fit TRBD1. CDR3 size: 13 residues. The germline gives CDR1 GTSNPN, CDR2 SVGIG (reference sequence). V gave up 0 bases and J gave up 7 bases; unmatched junction bases: 2. The CDR3 here is CAWSVGGAEKLFF. The CDR3 DNA sequence: TGTGCCTGGAGTGTAGGGGGCGCTGAAAAACTGTTTTTT.

The chain is built from TRBV24-1 and TRBJ2-1; TRBD2 aligns across 8 bases. Germline lookup yields CDR1 KGHDR and CDR2 SFDVKD. The trim removed 1 base at V and 8 bases at J, leaving 9 bases unmatched. The CDR3 covers 16 residues. Here the CDR3 DNA reads TGTGCCACCAGTGATTTAGCGGGAGAGGGTCCCCATGAGCAGTTCTTC. It specifies CATSDLAGEGPHEQFF.

The rearrangement links TRBV5-4 to TRBJ2-3, with D possibly being TRBD2 (6 bases). The CDR3 runs 15 residues. Trimming took off 1 base at V and 1 base at J, with 10 bases between the two ends. Germline CDR1 reads SGHNT; CDR2 reads YYREEE (reference sequence). The CDR3 region is CASSLQPSGTDTQYF. CDR3 coding DNA: TGTGCCAGCAGCTTGCAGCCTAGCGGCACAGATACGCAGTATTTT.

The chain joins TRBV11-2 to TRBJ1-5, with no clear D. CDR1 and CDR2 (germline): SGHAT, FQNNGV. V was trimmed by 5 bases and J by 0 bases, leaving 14 bases between them. CDR3 length equals 16 residues. The DNA for the CDR3 is TGTGCCAGCAGCCCGTCGTCGGGAGGTAGCAATCAGCCCCAGCATTTT. Protein: CASSPSSGGSNQPQHF.

This clone has just a few counts. The genes are TRBV2 and TRBJ2-7, with TRBD2 identical over 7 bases. Germline V gene lookup returns CDR1 SNHLY and CDR2 FYNNEI. The CDR3 extends over 13 amino acids. Trimming removed 5 bases from V and 6 bases from J; junction bases left unmatched: 7. CDR3 nucleotides: TGTGCCAGCAGTCTGGCGGGAGCGGGCGAGCAGTACTTC. It specifies CASSLAGAGEQYF.

The V gene is TRBV5-6, the J gene TRBJ1-1, with a possible D match to TRBD1 (5 bases). Per germline, CDR1 SGHDT and CDR2 YYEEEE. CDR3 length equals 15 residues. Trimming left V 4 bases short and J 7 bases short, with 20 bases between. Here the CDR3 reads CASSRPGTGVIEAFF. CDR3 bases: TGTGCCAGCAGCAGACCCGGGACGGGAGTGATTGAAGCTTTCTTT.

The chain joins TRBV30 to TRBJ1-1; weak D call: TRBD1 (6 bases). The CDR3 consists of 13 residues. V was cut by 5 bases and J by 1 base, with 11 bases left in between. Germline V gives CDR1 GTSNPN, CDR2 SVGIG (reference sequence). The chain's CDR3 is CAWATTGNTEAFF. CDR3 coding DNA: TGTGCCTGGGCCACGACAGGGAACACTGAAGCTTTCTTT.

This chain uses TRBV6-5 with TRBJ2-7, with D tentatively TRBD2 (5 bases). V was cut by 4 bases and J by 3 bases, with 16 bases left in between. The CDR3 spans 15 residues. Germline CDR1 reads MNHEY; CDR2 reads SVGAGI. CDR3 sequence reads: CASSSETRAYYEQYF. CDR3 nucleotides: TGTGCCAGCAGTTCCGAAACTAGAGCCTACTACGAGCAGTACTTC.

This chain joins TRBV27 and TRBJ2-7, with D possibly TRBD2 on 5 matching bases. Germline CDR1 is MNHEY and CDR2 is SMNVEV (reference sequence). The V gene lost 7 bases and the J gene lost 7 bases, with 23 bases spanning the gap. The CDR3 runs to 15 residues. CDR3 in amino acids: CASTPLGRNPTEQYF. CDR3 in DNA: TGTGCCAGCACCCCACTAGGCCGGAACCCTACGGAGCAGTACTTC.